The present TCR beta chain was sequenced within a study of cytomegalovirus exposure and HLA in healthy donors. Study-level findings and limits: In a later analysis, CMV-associated beta chains were mostly HLA-associated, it appeared. Usually a TCR sequence was rare, but some public TCRs were found in many donors. Cytomegalovirus status, reportedly, was diagnosed with high specificity and sensitivity by the classifier.

A note on this clone: Its antigen remains unidentified.

60 Vbeta and 13 Jbeta primers were used in PCR. TCRdb's copy holds only in-frame clones and misses some; the assay was immunoSEQ multiplex PCR. Among roughly 180,000 clones, approximately 84% were seen once, and the ten largest hold roughly 5.2%. The TCR comes from a girl between 5 and 17 years old in good health and CMV-seropositive. The sample comprised PBMCs.

The CDR3 DNA reads TGTGCCAGCAGCTTAGGTTCAGTATACTCTGGGGCCAACGTCCTGACTTTC. It encodes CASSLGSVYSGANVLTF. The chain combines TRBV7-9 with TRBJ2-6; no definite D call. The CDR3 is 17 amino acids. Germline assignment: CDR1 SEHNR and CDR2 FQNEAQ (reference sequence). The V end was cut by 1 base, the J end by 0 bases, with 10 bases between. The complete variable domain, with remaining parts taken from reference TRBV7-9 and TRBJ2-6, reads DTGVSQNPRHKITKRGQNVTFRCDPISEHNRLYWYRQTLGQGPEFLTYFQNEAQLEKSRLLSDRFSAERPKGSFSTLEIQRTEQGDSAMYLCASSLGSVYSGANVLTFGAGSRLTVL.